This is a list of T cell receptor beta chains from one sample in a study of T cells after yellow fever vaccination. TCRdb reprocessed the 5' RACE reads with MiXCR, giving one entry per CDR3 protein. The sample shows some 600,000 distinct CDR3 sequences, roughly a sixth of them seen only once. Specimen: PBMCs, collected 5 days after the first yellow fever vaccination. The receptor set was obtained from a man between 18 and 35 years old who received the YFV17D yellow fever vaccine. Both conserved end residues are part of each CDR3. D genes are given only for firm matches. Clone size is shown for a subset of rows, as once, few, many or a class of expanded clone.

v_call: TRBV11-2
clone_size: NA
d_call: NA
j_call: TRBJ1-1
cdr3_aa: CASRGSGHTEAFF
cdr3_nt: TGTGCCAGCAGGGGCTCAGGGCACACTGAAGCTTTCTTT

v_call: TRBV27
clone_size: NA
d_call: NA
j_call: TRBJ1-2
cdr3_aa: CASRKSNYGYTF
cdr3_nt: TGTGCCAGCCGTAAGAGTAACTATGGCTACACCTTC

v_call: TRBV14
clone_size: NA
d_call: NA
j_call: TRBJ2-1
cdr3_aa: CASSQGKGTHSYNEQFF
cdr3_nt: TGTGCCAGCAGCCAAGGGAAGGGGACACACTCCTACAATGAGCAGTTCTTC

v_call: TRBV5-6
clone_size: few
d_call: TRBD1
j_call: TRBJ2-1
cdr3_aa: CASSLLLTGFDEQFF
cdr3_nt: TGTGCCAGCAGCCTCCTCCTGACAGGGTTCGATGAGCAGTTCTTC

v_call: TRBV7-6
clone_size: NA
d_call: TRBD2
j_call: TRBJ2-7
cdr3_aa: CASSSLAGPSYEQYF
cdr3_nt: TGTGCCAGCAGTTCCCTAGCGGGGCCGTCCTACGAGCAGTACTTC

v_call: TRBV3-1
clone_size: many
d_call: NA
j_call: TRBJ2-2
cdr3_aa: CASSQGPGELFF
cdr3_nt: TGTGCCAGCAGCCAGGGTCCCGGGGAGCTGTTTTTT

v_call: TRBV19
clone_size: few
d_call: TRBD1
j_call: TRBJ1-1
cdr3_aa: CASRTGATEAFF
cdr3_nt: TGTGCCAGTAGGACAGGGGCCACTGAAGCTTTCTTT

v_call: TRBV5-1
clone_size: NA
d_call: NA
j_call: TRBJ2-1
cdr3_aa: CASSLGEASYNEQFF
cdr3_nt: TGCGCCAGCAGCTTGGGGGAAGCCTCCTACAATGAGCAGTTCTTC

v_call: TRBV5-1
clone_size: many
d_call: TRBD1
j_call: TRBJ2-7
cdr3_aa: CASSPGQGLAYEQYF
cdr3_nt: TGCGCCAGCAGCCCGGGACAGGGGCTAGCCTACGAGCAGTACTTC

v_call: TRBV12-3/TRBV12-4
clone_size: NA
d_call: NA
j_call: TRBJ2-1
cdr3_aa: CASSSGAGANEQFF
cdr3_nt: TGTGCCAGCAGTTCGGGAGCAGGGGCCAATGAGCAGTTCTTC

v_call: TRBV11-2
clone_size: few
d_call: NA
j_call: TRBJ2-1
cdr3_aa: CASTPIQGSDMNEQFF
cdr3_nt: TGTGCCAGCACCCCGATACAGGGTTCGGACATGAATGAGCAGTTCTTC

v_call: TRBV12-3/TRBV12-4
clone_size: NA
d_call: NA
j_call: TRBJ2-1
cdr3_aa: CASSLWQGYNEQFF
cdr3_nt: TGTGCCAGCAGTTTATGGCAAGGATACAATGAGCAGTTCTTC

v_call: TRBV5-1
clone_size: many
d_call: NA
j_call: TRBJ2-7
cdr3_aa: CASSLEGRQYF
cdr3_nt: TGCGCCAGCAGCTTGGAGGGGAGGCAGTACTTC

v_call: TRBV21-1
clone_size: few
d_call: NA
j_call: TRBJ2-4
cdr3_aa: CASSKDGKNIQYF
cdr3_nt: TGTGCCAGCAGCAAAGACGGCAAAAACATTCAGTACTTC

v_call: TRBV10-1
clone_size: NA
d_call: TRBD2
j_call: TRBJ2-3
cdr3_aa: CASSELLLAGGEDTQYF
cdr3_nt: TGCGCCAGCAGTGAGTTGCTACTAGCGGGGGGCGAAGATACGCAGTATTTT

v_call: TRBV27
clone_size: few
d_call: NA
j_call: TRBJ1-6
cdr3_aa: CASSLYFSGQTHSPLHF
cdr3_nt: TGTGCCAGCAGTTTGTATTTTAGTGGACAGACCCATTCACCCCTCCACTTT

v_call: TRBV19
clone_size: many
d_call: NA
j_call: TRBJ1-5
cdr3_aa: CASSSGQPQHF
cdr3_nt: TGTGCCAGCAGTTCGGGGCAGCCCCAGCATTTT

v_call: TRBV18
clone_size: once
d_call: NA
j_call: TRBJ1-6
cdr3_aa: CASSLSTRQYNSPLNF
cdr3_nt: TGTGCCAGCTCACTGTCGACTCGGCAGTATAATTCACCCCTCAACTTT

v_call: TRBV7-2
clone_size: few
d_call: NA
j_call: TRBJ1-1
cdr3_aa: CASSLSVEAGAFF
cdr3_nt: TGTGCCAGCAGCTTATCAGTGGAGGCTGGGGCTTTCTTT

v_call: TRBV20-1
clone_size: NA
d_call: NA
j_call: TRBJ2-5
cdr3_aa: CSARTMQETQYF
cdr3_nt: TGCAGTGCAAGGACGATGCAAGAGACCCAGTACTTC

v_call: TRBV18
clone_size: NA
d_call: NA
j_call: TRBJ2-5
cdr3_aa: CASKELIRDIRTQYF
cdr3_nt: TGTGCCAGCAAAGAACTGATCCGGGACATCCGGACCCAGTACTTC

v_call: TRBV20-1
clone_size: few
d_call: NA
j_call: TRBJ1-3
cdr3_aa: CSAGRLDSGNTIYF
cdr3_nt: TGCAGTGCTGGACGGTTGGACTCTGGAAACACCATATATTTT

v_call: TRBV4-1
clone_size: few
d_call: NA
j_call: TRBJ2-4
cdr3_aa: CASSFTGLLGTKNIQYF
cdr3_nt: TGCGCCAGCAGCTTCACAGGGCTGTTGGGAACCAAAAACATTCAGTACTTC

v_call: TRBV12-3/TRBV12-4
clone_size: NA
d_call: NA
j_call: TRBJ2-1
cdr3_aa: CASSLGLHNEQFF
cdr3_nt: TGTGCCAGCAGTTTAGGGCTTCACAATGAGCAGTTCTTC

v_call: TRBV11-2
clone_size: NA
d_call: NA
j_call: TRBJ1-1
cdr3_aa: CASSPGGSLNTEAFF
cdr3_nt: TGTGCCAGCAGCCCGGGCGGGAGTCTGAACACTGAAGCTTTCTTT

v_call: TRBV18
clone_size: many
d_call: NA
j_call: TRBJ1-5
cdr3_aa: CASSLPLQPQHF
cdr3_nt: TGTGCCAGCTCACTCCCACTCCAGCCCCAGCATTTT

v_call: TRBV7-8
clone_size: NA
d_call: TRBD1
j_call: TRBJ2-7
cdr3_aa: CASSPLRTGTSYEQYF
cdr3_nt: TGTGCCAGCAGCCCTCTACGGACAGGGACATCCTACGAGCAGTACTTC

v_call: TRBV11-2
clone_size: NA
d_call: NA
j_call: TRBJ2-7
cdr3_aa: CASSLDPHRGYEQYF
cdr3_nt: TGTGCCAGCAGCTTAGACCCCCACAGAGGGTACGAGCAGTACTTC

v_call: TRBV5-1
clone_size: few
d_call: NA
j_call: TRBJ2-7
cdr3_aa: CASSLGDQYEQYF
cdr3_nt: TGCGCCAGCAGCTTGGGGGACCAATACGAGCAGTACTTC

v_call: TRBV9
clone_size: few
d_call: NA
j_call: TRBJ1-5
cdr3_aa: CASSVGGLAGPQHF
cdr3_nt: TGTGCCAGCAGCGTAGGGGGACTGGCGGGGCCCCAGCATTTT

v_call: TRBV7-2
clone_size: NA
d_call: NA
j_call: TRBJ2-5
cdr3_aa: CASSLSGAGSQETQYF
cdr3_nt: TGTGCCAGCAGCCTCTCCGGCGCGGGGAGCCAAGAGACCCAGTACTTC

v_call: TRBV5-1
clone_size: NA
d_call: NA
j_call: TRBJ2-2
cdr3_aa: CASSLPGILPTGELFF
cdr3_nt: TGCGCCAGCAGCTTACCAGGAATACTACCCACCGGGGAGCTGTTTTTT

v_call: TRBV12-5
clone_size: few
d_call: NA
j_call: TRBJ2-5
cdr3_aa: CASGLVPAGPKTQYF
cdr3_nt: TGTGCTAGTGGTTTGGTACCCGCAGGGCCGAAGACCCAGTACTTC

v_call: TRBV28
clone_size: NA
d_call: TRBD1
j_call: TRBJ2-5
cdr3_aa: CASSFVTGGRSETQYF
cdr3_nt: TGTGCCAGCAGTTTTGTAACAGGGGGTCGGTCAGAGACCCAGTACTTC

v_call: TRBV27
clone_size: NA
d_call: NA
j_call: TRBJ1-6
cdr3_aa: CASSLWRYDNSPLHF
cdr3_nt: TGTGCCAGCAGTTTATGGCGGTACGATAATTCACCCCTCCACTTT

v_call: TRBV7-6
clone_size: few
d_call: NA
j_call: TRBJ2-2
cdr3_aa: CASSDPPGQPSGELFF
cdr3_nt: TGTGCCAGCAGCGACCCGCCGGGACAACCGTCGGGGGAGCTGTTTTTT

v_call: TRBV29-1
clone_size: few
d_call: TRBD1
j_call: TRBJ1-1
cdr3_aa: CSVREGRGHNTEAFF
cdr3_nt: TGCAGCGTCCGGGAGGGGAGGGGGCACAACACTGAAGCTTTCTTT